One sample yielded the 12 T cell receptor beta chains listed below, sequenced in a study of blood T cell repertoires in COVID-19. Measured with immunoSEQ multiplex PCR; TCRdb has only the in-frame clones, and not every one. The sample has 250,000 to 350,000 clones, around 90% seen once. Material for sequencing was peripheral blood. The receptors were gathered from a woman in her thirties with COVID-19, enrolled during active disease.

The chain uses TRBV5-1 and TRBJ2-2; maybe TRBD2 (5 bases). CDR1 and CDR2 from the germline V gene are SGHRS and YFSETQ. The CDR3 extends over 15 amino acids. Trimming stripped 1 base from V and 1 base from J, with 8 bases between. CDR3 protein: CASSLRGQNTGELFF. In nucleotides, the CDR3 is TGCGCCAGCAGCTTGCGGGGTCAGAACACCGGGGAGCTGTTTTTT.

The chain is built from TRBV5-4 and TRBJ2-1, with 8 bases aligning to TRBD1. Germline V gene lookup returns CDR1 SGHNT and CDR2 YYREEE (reference sequence). This CDR3 region has 15 residues. Trimming at V came to 4 bases and at J to 3 bases, leaving 6 bases not matched to a gene. CDR3 residues: CASSPTGDFYNEQFF. The CDR3 nucleotides read TGTGCCAGCAGCCCGACAGGGGACTTCTACAATGAGCAGTTCTTC. Complete variable domain (other parts from reference TRBV5-4 and TRBJ2-1): ETGVTQSPTHLIKTRGQQVTLRCSSQSGHNTVSWYQQALGQGPQFIFQYYREEENGRGNFPPRFSGLQFPNYSSELNVNALELDDSALYLCASSPTGDFYNEQFFGPGTRLTVL.

The rearrangement links TRBV19 to TRBJ1-5; a weak D match, TRBD1 (6 bases). The V end was cut by 3 bases, the J end by 9 bases, with 18 bases between. This CDR3 has 15 residues. Per germline, CDR1 LNHDA and CDR2 SQIVND (reference sequence). This chain's CDR3 is CASSIRAGAVRPQHF. The DNA of the CDR3 is TGTGCCAGTAGTATTCGGGCAGGGGCTGTGAGGCCCCAGCATTTT.

The chain uses TRBV9 and TRBJ1-6; 8 bases agree with TRBD1. The V gene end was trimmed by 1 base and the J gene end by 10 bases; junction bases not matched to a gene: 7. The CDR3 is made up of 15 amino acids. Germline V CDR1 and CDR2: SGDLS, YYNGEE. The CDR3 here is CASSVTAGTGSPLHF. In nucleotides, the CDR3 is TGTGCCAGCAGCGTAACGGCAGGGACAGGATCACCCCTCCACTTT.

The CDR3 region is CSVELLGQNGNTIYF. The CDR3 DNA sequence: TGCAGCGTTGAATTATTGGGACAGAATGGAAACACCATATATTTT. V gene TRBV29-1 combines with J gene TRBJ1-3; 7 bases match TRBD1. V shed 2 bases, J shed 3 bases, and the junction held 7 bases outside the gene matches. CDR3 length: 15 amino acids. Germline CDR1 reads SQVTM; CDR2 reads ANQGSEA.

The V and J genes are TRBV24-1 and TRBJ2-2, with 8 bases fitting TRBD1. Germline V gene lookup returns CDR1 KGHDR and CDR2 SFDVKD. Trimming at V came to 7 bases and at J to 0 bases, leaving 0 bases not matched to a gene. CDR3 length equals 14 residues. As DNA, the CDR3 is TGTGCCACCAGACAGGGGGCGAACACCGGGGAGCTGTTTTTT. Protein sequence: CATRQGANTGELFF.

This clone was observed a single time. The chain joins TRBV5-1 to TRBJ2-5, with a weak D call TRBD2 (7 bases). The CDR3 contains 14 residues. The germline V gene encodes CDR1 SGHRS and CDR2 YFSETQ. Trimming removed 4 bases at V and 2 bases at J, with 12 bases between. CDR3 residues: CASSGGDIQETQYF. DNA for the CDR3: TGCGCCAGCAGCGGGGGGGACATACAAGAGACCCAGTACTTC.

V and J are TRBV2 and TRBJ2-1; the D is unclear. Per germline, CDR1 SNHLY and CDR2 FYNNEI. The ends were cut back, 10 bases at V and 0 bases at J, with 16 bases in the middle. This CDR3 spans 15 amino acids. DNA for the CDR3: TGTGCCATCCCAGCCGGCGGTAGCTCCTACAATGAGCAGTTCTTC. Residues: CAIPAGGSSYNEQFF.

The rearrangement joins TRBV9 to TRBJ2-3, with 10 positions matching TRBD2. The germline V gene encodes CDR1 SGDLS and CDR2 YYNGEE. This CDR3 has 18 residues. V was pared by 2 bases and J by 2 bases, with 11 bases of the junction left unmatched. The CDR3 reads CASSVNLAGVITTDTQYF. CDR3 in DNA: TGTGCCAGCAGCGTTAACCTAGCGGGAGTAATAACCACAGATACGCAGTATTTT.

This chain joins TRBV27 and TRBJ2-3; D is perhaps TRBD2 (6 bases). This CDR3 has 16 amino acids. Trimming left V 6 bases short and J 0 bases short, with 16 bases between. Per the germline V gene, CDR1 is MNHEY and CDR2 is SMNVEV (reference sequence). The CDR3 reads CASRRELTTSTDTQYF. DNA for the CDR3: TGTGCCAGCAGGCGGGAACTTACGACTAGCACAGATACGCAGTATTTT.

The rearrangement links TRBV7-3 to TRBJ2-5; no firm D call. Per germline, CDR1 SGHTA and CDR2 FQGTGA. V was clipped by 4 bases and J by 5 bases, with 11 bases between them. The CDR3 has 13 residues. The CDR3 sequence is CASSYYASETQYF. CDR3 DNA sequence: TGTGCCAGCAGCTACTATGCTTCGGAGACCCAGTACTTC.

The J gene is TRBJ2-2, the V gene TRBV18; a possible D gene is TRBD1 (6 bases). V lost 3 bases, J lost 4 bases, and 12 bases lay in between. The CDR3 runs to 15 residues. Germline CDR1 KGHSH, CDR2 LQKENI. The CDR3 protein is CASSPPGTITGELFF. The DNA for the CDR3 is TGTGCCAGCTCACCGCCCGGGACAATCACCGGGGAGCTGTTTTTT.